This TCR beta chain was obtained from a study of molecular identifiers for immune sequencing clone quantification. TCRdb itself ran the PCR reads through MiXCR, one entry per CDR3 protein. The table shows some 580,000 distinct CDR3 sequences, with approximately 24% occurring only once. CDR3 size: 14 residues. Germline CDR1 SQVTM, CDR2 ANQGSEA. The V gene lost 5 bases and the J gene lost 9 bases, with 19 bases spanning the gap. This clonotype was recorded at least ten times. V is TRBV29-1 and J is TRBJ2-2; perhaps TRBD2 as D (6 bases). This sequence originates from a human donor in good health. Some libraries in this study had Jurkat cell RNA spiked in. The sample comprised naive CD8+ T cells from blood, with Jurkat cell RNA spiked in. Subset meaning: FACS-sorted CD8+CD4-CCR7+CD45RA+ naive T cells. The CDR3 nucleotides read TGCAGCGTTTTATGGTCACGCGGGGAGCGGGAGCTGTTTTTT. Residues: CSVLWSRGERELFF.